The 19 T cell receptor beta chains below all came from one sample that was sequenced in a study of blood T cell repertoires in COVID-19 (dated by TCRdb to about 2020). Library preparation used the immunoSEQ multiplex PCR assay. TCRdb obtained this table from immuneACCESS and retained in-frame rearrangements with V and J assigned. These tables miss some clones; where compared with another copy, unresolved V genes account for less than half of the shortfall, and the remainder is unexplained. Recorded for this sample are about 180,000 clones; approximately 80% of them occurred a single time. Around 6.8% of the sample is taken by the ten largest. Input material: peripheral blood. The origin of the receptors is a human donor in a cohort sampled during active COVID-19.

The genes are TRBV19 and TRBJ1-2; D is unclear. Trimming removed 1 base from V and 8 bases from J, with 8 bases in between. In germline, CDR1 is LNHDA, CDR2 SQIVND (reference sequence). CDR3 length: 12 amino acids. CDR3 sequence: CASSIALFGYTF. CDR3 nucleotides: TGTGCCAGTAGTATAGCCTTGTTCGGCTACACCTTC.

The chain links TRBV6-5 to TRBJ1-4; TRBD1 matches 8 bases. Germline V gene data show CDR1 as MNHEY and CDR2 as SVGAGI. The ends lost 6 bases at V and 6 bases at J; junction bases unmatched: 6. This CDR3 has 14 residues. CDR3 nucleotides: TGTGCCAGCAGCTCAGGGGGCGCGGATGAAAAACTGTTTTTT. Translated: CASSSGGADEKLFF.

This sequence joins TRBV29-1 and TRBJ1-1; a possible D gene is TRBD1 (6 bases). The CDR3 has 10 amino acids. V was pared by 7 bases and J by 10 bases, with 13 bases between. Germline lookup yields CDR1 SQVTM and CDR2 ANQGSEA. CDR3 sequence (DNA): TGCAGCGCCCGTACAGGGACAGCTTTCTTT. Its protein is CSARTGTAFF.

The CDR3 protein is CASSQPTTGTEAFF. The CDR3 DNA is TGTGCCAGCAGCCAACCAACGACAGGGACTGAAGCTTTCTTT. This chain links TRBV3-1 (or the pseudogene TRBV3-2) with TRBJ1-1; 7 positions agree with TRBD1. Germline lookup yields CDR1 LGHDT and CDR2 YNNKEL (reference sequence). CDR3 size: 14 residues. The V segment lost 2 bases and the J segment 5 bases; nucleotides outside the gene matches: 5.

The chain links TRBV7-3 to TRBJ1-1; a possible D gene is TRBD1 (6 bases). The V gene lost 4 bases and the J gene lost 7 bases, with 10 bases spanning the gap. The CDR3 sequence is 12 residues long. CDR1 SGHTA and CDR2 FQGTGA come from the germline V gene. CDR3 in DNA: TGTGCCAGCAGCTCCCCGACAGGTGAAGCTTTCTTT. Translating it yields CASSSPTGEAFF.

The rearrangement uses TRBV5-1 and TRBJ1-1; possibly TRBD1 for D (6 bases). This CDR3 contains 16 residues. Trimming took off 0 bases at V and 0 bases at J, with 12 bases between the two ends. Looked up from germline, CDR1 is SGHRS and CDR2 is YFSETQ. CDR3 bases: TGCGCCAGCAGCTTGGACCTTCCAGGGGTGAACACTGAAGCTTTCTTT. This gives the protein CASSLDLPGVNTEAFF.

This clone was seen just once. The rearrangement joins TRBV27 to TRBJ1-5; D is ambiguous. CDR3 size: 13 residues. The V end lost 2 bases, the J end lost 7 bases, and 9 bases lay between the germline ends. Per the germline V gene, CDR1 is MNHEY and CDR2 is SMNVEV (reference sequence). In nucleotides, the CDR3 is TGTGCCAGCAGTTTACGTGGGAGCCAGCCCCAGCATTTT. Translating it yields CASSLRGSQPQHF.

The V gene is TRBV5-1, the J gene TRBJ2-3; D is unresolved. Germline values: CDR1 SGHRS, CDR2 YFSETQ. The CDR3 contains 14 residues. The V gene lost 1 base and the J gene lost 4 bases, with 10 bases spanning the gap. The CDR3: CASSLNGYADTQYF. In DNA form, the CDR3 reads TGCGCCAGCAGCTTGAACGGGTATGCAGATACGCAGTATTTT.

This sequence joins TRBV7-2 and TRBJ2-1; the match to TRBD2 covers 14 bases. CDR3 length: 15 amino acids. V shed 5 bases and J 9 bases; nucleotides not matched to a gene: 6. Germline assignment: CDR1 SGHTA and CDR2 FQGNSA. The CDR3 loop reads CASSTGLAGGFEQFF. CDR3 sequence (DNA): TGTGCCAGCAGCACCGGACTAGCGGGGGGTTTTGAGCAGTTCTTC. The variable domain in full, with the rest retrieved from reference TRBV7-2 and TRBJ2-1, is GAGVSQSPSNKVTEKGKDVELRCDPISGHTALYWYRQSLGQGLEFLIYFQGNSAPDKSGLPSDRFSAERTGGSVSTLTIQRTQQEDSAVYLCASSTGLAGGFEQFFGPGTRLTVL.

This clone was seen once. The J gene is TRBJ1-1, the V gene TRBV7-9; unclear D gene. The CDR3 runs 14 residues. Trimming cost V 1 base and J 6 bases, with 12 bases left between them. Germline values: CDR1 SEHNR, CDR2 FQNEAQ (reference sequence). The CDR3 loop reads CASSLGEVSPEAFF. In DNA form, the CDR3 reads TGTGCCAGCAGCTTAGGAGAGGTTTCACCTGAAGCTTTCTTT.

V usage is TRBV4-1 and J usage is TRBJ1-1, with D maybe TRBD1 (5 bases). The V end was cut by 4 bases, the J end by 7 bases, with 22 bases between. The CDR3 runs 16 residues. Germline V gene sequence: CDR1 MGHRA, CDR2 YSYEKL. The CDR3 sequence: CASSLAFGGAGGEAFF. CDR3 coding DNA: TGCGCCAGCAGCCTGGCCTTTGGAGGGGCCGGGGGTGAAGCTTTCTTT.

The chain joins TRBV19 to TRBJ2-7; possible D gene TRBD1, 5 bases. V lost 8 bases to trimming and J lost 1 base, with 12 bases between them. CDR3 length equals 13 residues. CDR1 and CDR2 from the germline V gene are LNHDA and SQIVND (reference sequence). The CDR3, as DNA: TGTGCCAGTTGGGCAGGGCTTTCCTACGAGCAGTACTTC. This gives the protein CASWAGLSYEQYF.

J is TRBJ2-7 and V is TRBV2; TRBD2 matches at 8 bases. This CDR3 is 14 amino acids long. Trimming cost V 4 bases and J 7 bases; bases outside gene matches: 9. Per germline, CDR1 SNHLY and CDR2 FYNNEI. The CDR3 DNA reads TGTGCCAGCAGTGGGGCGGGCGGGGGGAGTGAGCAGTACTTC. This translates into CASSGAGGGSEQYF.

The gene calls are TRBV6-5 and TRBJ1-6, with D uncertain. Per the germline V gene, CDR1 is MNHEY and CDR2 is SVGAGI. The CDR3 loop spans 12 amino acids. Trimming took off 6 bases at V and 10 bases at J, with 10 bases between the two ends. The chain's CDR3 is CASRTTGSPLHF. CDR3 sequence (DNA): TGTGCCAGCAGGACCACCGGGTCACCCCTCCACTTT.

A few counts support this clone. This chain's CDR3 is CASSTPNRGGTEAFF. The CDR3 region has the DNA TGTGCCAGCAGTACTCCGAACAGGGGAGGCACTGAAGCTTTCTTT. The rearrangement links TRBV6-5 to TRBJ1-1; 7 nucleotides agree with TRBD1. J lost 4 bases, V lost 5 bases, and 10 bases had no gene match. The CDR3 runs 15 residues. Germline CDR1 reads MNHEY; CDR2 reads SVGAGI.

This clone was detected a few times. V is TRBV6-6 and J is TRBJ2-2; D might be TRBD2 (5 bases). Germline V gene sequence: CDR1 MNHNY, CDR2 SVGAGI (reference sequence). This CDR3 comprises 16 residues. The ends were cut back, 2 bases at V and 7 bases at J, with 17 bases in the middle. Here the CDR3 reads CASSYPRGSRGGELFF. In nucleotides, the CDR3 is TGTGCCAGCAGTTACCCCCGGGGTAGCCGTGGCGGGGAGCTGTTTTTT.

This chain connects TRBV12-3 or TRBV12-4 to TRBJ2-3; D is ambiguous. This CDR3 has 13 residues. V was clipped by 3 bases and J by 3 bases, with 7 bases between them. CDR3 coding DNA: TGTGCCAGCAGTTTTGGCAGAACAGATACGCAGTATTTT. This translates into CASSFGRTDTQYF.

This clone came up once. This chain joins TRBV6-1 and TRBJ2-1; the D gene is possibly TRBD2 (7 bases). Trimming stripped 4 bases from V and 3 bases from J, with 16 bases between. This CDR3 contains 16 residues. CDR1 and CDR2 (germline): MNHNS, SASEGT. DNA for the CDR3: TGTGCCAGCAGTGGAGCACGCGGGGGCATCTACAATGAGCAGTTCTTC. It is translated as CASSGARGGIYNEQFF.

The rearrangement uses TRBV9 and TRBJ2-2; TRBD2 matches at 12 bases. The germline gives CDR1 SGDLS, CDR2 YYNGEE. The CDR3 is 17 amino acids. After removal of 3 bases from V and 5 bases from J, the junction contained 8 bases not matched to a gene. DNA for the CDR3: TGTGCCAGCAGCGGCGGCCTAGCGGGGGGGCGGACCGGGGAGCTGTTTTTT. Its translation: CASSGGLAGGRTGELFF.